The 32 T cell receptor beta chains presented below share a single source sample, sequenced in a study of control samples from healthy donors and cancer patients. The method was immunoSEQ multiplex PCR; TCRdb's version includes in-frame clones alone and lacks a portion of them. The sample includes around 93,000 clones, roughly 88% of them seen just once. Sample: blood. These receptors originate from a man aged 30-40 years in good health.

This chain uses TRBV24-1 with TRBJ2-7; 7 nucleotides match TRBD2. The CDR3 consists of 16 residues. Germline trimming cut 3 bases from V and 2 bases from J; bases unmatched to any gene: 9. The V gene's germline CDR1 is KGHDR and CDR2 SFDVKD. CDR3 sequence: CATSDGDYRYPYEQYF. In DNA, the CDR3 is TGTGCCACCAGTGATGGGGACTACCGTTACCCCTACGAGCAGTACTTC.

The rearrangement joins TRBV4-2 to TRBJ2-7, with 9 positions matching TRBD2. The CDR3 is 17 amino acids. Germline CDR1 and CDR2: LGHNA and YNFKEQ. V dropped 0 bases and J dropped 2; count of bases not matched to a gene: 8. This CDR3 is CASSQEGSGRFAYEQYF. The DNA for the CDR3 is TGTGCCAGCAGCCAAGAAGGTAGCGGGAGATTCGCCTACGAGCAGTACTTC.

The genes are TRBV10-3 and TRBJ2-7; D may be TRBD1 (6 bases). Germline V gene data show CDR1 as ENHRY and CDR2 as SYGVKD. The CDR3 extends over 13 amino acids. V shed 4 bases and J shed 6 bases, with 13 bases lying between them. The CDR3 is CAISVGAVPEQYF. The CDR3 nucleotides are TGTGCCATCAGTGTGGGGGCAGTCCCCGAGCAGTACTTC.

J is TRBJ1-2 and V is TRBV4-1, with a weak D call TRBD1 (6 bases). Trimming took 3 bases from V and 2 from J, leaving 19 bases between them. The CDR3 consists of 17 residues. Germline V gene sequence: CDR1 MGHRA, CDR2 YSYEKL. CDR3 nucleotide sequence: TGCGCCAGCAGCCAGGTCGGGGGCGGAAGAAGCAACTATGGCTACACCTTC. As protein: CASSQVGGGRSNYGYTF.

The CDR3 sequence is CASSQGGTAHEAFF. CDR3 nucleotide sequence: TGCGCCAGCAGCCAAGGTGGGACGGCGCATGAAGCTTTCTTT. This chain joins TRBV4-3 and TRBJ1-1; D may be TRBD1 (5 bases). V was shortened by 1 base and J by 7 bases, with 13 bases between the two germline ends. The CDR3 covers 14 residues. Per the germline V gene, CDR1 is LGHNA and CDR2 is YSLEER.

This sequence joins TRBV29-1 and TRBJ2-7; D may be TRBD1 or TRBD2 (6 bases each). Germline V lookup: CDR1 SQVTM, CDR2 ANQGSEA. Trimming removed 4 bases from V and 6 bases from J, with 19 bases in between. This CDR3 has 14 residues. The CDR3, as DNA: TGCAGCGTTGTCTTCGTGTCCGAGGGGGGCGAGCAGTACTTC. Translating it yields CSVVFVSEGGEQYF.

The chain couples TRBV2 to TRBJ2-2, with 9 bases fitting TRBD1. The CDR3 is made up of 14 amino acids. V shed 5 bases and J 6 bases; nucleotides not matched to a gene: 4. In germline, CDR1 is SNHLY, CDR2 FYNNEI. Here the CDR3 reads CASSTGTGSGELFF. CDR3 DNA sequence: TGTGCCAGCAGTACCGGGACAGGGTCCGGGGAGCTGTTTTTT. Drawing the rest from reference TRBV2 and TRBJ2-2, the complete variable domain is EPEVTQTPSHQVTQMGQEVILRCVPISNHLYFYWYRQILGQKVEFLVSFYNNEISEKSEIFDDQFSVERPDGSNFTLKIRSTKLEDSAMYFCASSTGTGSGELFFGEGSRLTVL.

This clone is a singleton in its sample. The J gene is TRBJ1-2, the V gene TRBV2; D is ambiguous. V lost 7 bases and J lost 4, with 10 bases in between. The CDR3 is 12 residues long. Germline-derived CDR1 and CDR2 are SNHLY and FYNNEI. The CDR3: CASIQAGYGYTF. The CDR3 coding sequence is TGTGCCAGCATCCAGGCGGGCTATGGCTACACCTTC.

This clone has only one observation. The chain couples TRBV2 to TRBJ1-5; no firm D call. The CDR3 runs to 14 residues. The germline CDR1 and CDR2 sequences are SNHLY and FYNNEI. Trimming pared 5 bases from V and 4 bases from J, leaving 12 bases between. The DNA for the CDR3 is TGTGCCAGCAGTAAAGGACCGCTGAATCAGCCCCAGCATTTT. Translated: CASSKGPLNQPQHF.

This chain links TRBV5-5 with TRBJ2-2; D not certain. The germline V gene has CDR1 SGHKS and CDR2 YYEKEE (reference sequence). The germline V and J ends were trimmed by 1 base and 4 bases, with 11 bases remaining between them. The CDR3 is 15 residues long. DNA of the CDR3: TGTGCCAGCAGCTTGAATTGGCAGACCACCGGGGAGCTGTTTTTT. Translation: CASSLNWQTTGELFF.

In its sample, this clone was seen once. V and J are TRBV4-2 and TRBJ1-2; 8 bases fit TRBD1. The CDR3 runs to 16 residues. Germline lookup yields CDR1 LGHNA and CDR2 YNFKEQ. The V and J ends lost 0 bases and 7 bases, in that order; junction bases with no gene match: 10. CDR3 residues: CASSQDGSRGLGGYTF. CDR3 coding DNA: TGTGCCAGCAGCCAAGATGGTTCCAGGGGGCTAGGTGGCTACACCTTC.

The chain couples TRBV11-3 to TRBJ2-1; D is uncertain. Trimming took off 4 bases at V and 3 bases at J, with 19 bases between the two ends. Germline CDR1 and CDR2: SGHNT and YENEEA. CDR3 size: 17 residues. The CDR3 nucleotides read TGTGCCAGCAGCTCACGGGTGGAGAAACCCCACTACAATGAGCAGTTCTTC. This codes for CASSSRVEKPHYNEQFF.

This sequence joins TRBV6-5 and TRBJ2-7; D is undetermined. Trimming cost V 1 base and J 0 bases, with 7 bases left between them. CDR3 length: 14 amino acids. Germline CDR1 and CDR2: MNHEY and SVGAGI. CDR3 residues: CASSYWPNSYEQYF. CDR3 in DNA: TGTGCCAGCAGTTACTGGCCCAACTCCTACGAGCAGTACTTC.

The J gene is TRBJ2-6, the V gene TRBV5-1; D may match TRBD1 or TRBD2 (5 bases each). Germline V gives CDR1 SGHRS, CDR2 YFSETQ. The CDR3 has 15 residues. Here the CDR3 DNA reads TGCGGGATTCGGGACCCATCGGACGGGGCCAACGTCCTGACTTTC. As protein: CGIRDPSDGANVLTF.

This clone was seen once. The chain is built from TRBV7-6 and TRBJ2-7, with 9 bases that match TRBD2. The CDR3 has 15 amino acids. Germline V gene sequence: CDR1 SGHVS, CDR2 FNYEAQ. Trimming took 2 bases from V and 5 from J; bases not matched to a gene: 7. CDR3 in DNA: TGTGCCAGCAGCTTATGGGGCGGGAGGGCCGACGAGCAGTACTTC. It specifies CASSLWGGRADEQYF.

The chain uses TRBV20-1 and TRBJ2-7, with D unclear. V was trimmed by 6 bases and J by 12 bases, leaving 18 bases between them. Germline V gene data show CDR1 as DFQATT and CDR2 as SNEGSKA (reference sequence). The CDR3 extends over 11 amino acids. The CDR3 spells CSARSTLESYF. DNA for the CDR3: TGCAGTGCCAGGAGCACCCTAGAATCGTACTTC.

V gene TRBV6-5 combines with J gene TRBJ2-7, with 9 bases that match TRBD1. Losses at the gene ends were 4 bases for V and 7 bases for J; bases not matched to a gene: 8. Germline V gene sequence: CDR1 MNHEY, CDR2 SVGAGI. The CDR3 totals 14 residues. CDR3 in DNA: TGTGCCAGCAGTTCTACGGACAGGGGCGTTGAGCAGTACTTC. Translation gives CASSSTDRGVEQYF.

The genes are TRBV6-5 and TRBJ2-5, with D maybe TRBD2 (6 bases). CDR3 length: 14 amino acids. The V and J ends lost 6 bases and 5 bases respectively, with 16 bases between them. From germline, CDR1 is MNHEY and CDR2 SVGAGI. The CDR3 DNA follows: TGTGCCAGCAGCTTCGACCTGCGGGGTGAGACCCAGTACTTC. The encoded protein is CASSFDLRGETQYF.

The chain recombines TRBV14 with TRBJ2-1, with D uncertain. Trimming cost V 3 bases and J 8 bases, with 5 bases left between them. The germline V gene has CDR1 SGHDN and CDR2 FVKESK. The CDR3 extends over 11 amino acids. The CDR3 is CASSQVDEQFF. Here the CDR3 DNA reads TGTGCCAGCAGCCAGGTGGATGAGCAGTTCTTC.

The chain is built from TRBV5-5 and TRBJ1-1; D gene unclear. The V gene's germline CDR1 is SGHKS and CDR2 YYEKEE (reference sequence). V lost 1 base and J lost 0, with 4 bases in between. CDR3 length: 13 amino acids. CDR3 in DNA: TGTGCCAGCAGCTTGTGGGTGAACACTGAAGCTTTCTTT. Encoded protein: CASSLWVNTEAFF.

This rearrangement joins TRBV18 to TRBJ2-5; TRBD1 matches 8 bases. Losses at the gene ends were 1 base for V and 5 bases for J; bases not matched to a gene: 12. The CDR3 covers 17 residues. Germline loops: CDR1 KGHSH, CDR2 LQKENI. The CDR3 loop reads CASSPRNTRGQQETQYF. In nucleotides, the CDR3 is TGTGCCAGCTCACCACGTAATACCAGGGGGCAGCAGGAGACCCAGTACTTC.

V gene TRBV4-1 combines with J gene TRBJ2-7; 7 nucleotides agree with TRBD1. The V and J ends lost 3 bases and 5 bases, in that order; junction bases with no gene match: 7. The germline gives CDR1 MGHRA, CDR2 YSYEKL. The CDR3 totals 14 residues. CDR3 coding DNA: TGCGCCAGCAGCCAGGTCTCACAGGGGCACGAGCAGTACTTC. It codes for CASSQVSQGHEQYF.

This chain uses TRBV27 with TRBJ1-2; D gene uncertain. The germline V gene has CDR1 MNHEY and CDR2 SMNVEV (reference sequence). The V and J ends lost 4 bases and 6 bases respectively, with 9 bases between them. The CDR3 is made up of 12 amino acids. The CDR3 spells CASSSPLDGYTF. CDR3 bases: TGTGCCAGCAGTTCCCCCTTGGATGGCTACACCTTC.

The V gene is TRBV7-2, the J gene TRBJ1-1; 11 bases agree with TRBD1. V lost 3 bases to trimming and J lost 4 bases; unmatched junction nucleotides: 1. Germline assignment: CDR1 SGHTA and CDR2 FQGNSA. The CDR3 has 14 residues. The CDR3 sequence: CASSFGTGGTEAFF. The CDR3 DNA is TGTGCCAGCAGCTTCGGGACAGGGGGCACTGAAGCTTTCTTT.

This clone was picked up one time. This may come from a read error, since a much larger clone is one base off. The same CDR3 also results from other DNA sequences found in this sample. The chain joins TRBV6-6 to TRBJ2-1; no clear D. The CDR3 totals 14 residues. Trimming shortened V by 2 bases and J by 0 bases, and 5 bases separated the two germline ends. Germline values: CDR1 MNHNY, CDR2 SVGAGI (reference sequence). The CDR3 nucleotides are TGTGCCAGCAGTTACGGCAGCTCCTACAATGAGCAGTTCTTC. It codes for CASSYGSSYNEQFF.

In DNA, the CDR3 is TGTGCCATCAGCTCAGGGGCCCGAGAAGCTTTCTTT. Amino acid sequence: CAISSGAREAFF. The gene calls are TRBV10-3 and TRBJ1-1, with D possibly being TRBD1 (6 bases). V was cut by 6 bases and J by 8 bases, with 13 bases left in between. Germline V gene data show CDR1 as ENHRY and CDR2 as SYGVKD. The length of the CDR3 is 12 residues.

The chain recombines TRBV29-1 with TRBJ1-1, with D possibly being TRBD1 (5 bases). The CDR3 is 13 amino acids. Germline loops: CDR1 SQVTM, CDR2 ANQGSEA. The V end was cut by 5 bases, the J end by 5 bases, with 15 bases between. CDR3 residues: CSVIAGTGTEAFF. CDR3 nucleotides: TGCAGCGTTATCGCAGGGACGGGTACTGAAGCTTTCTTT.

CDR3 residues: CASSASITSGEYEQYF. CDR3 nucleotide sequence: TGTGCCAGCAGCGCTTCTATTACTAGCGGCGAATACGAGCAGTACTTC. The chain has TRBV9 and TRBJ2-7; 8 positions match TRBD2. Germline V CDR1 and CDR2: SGDLS, YYNGEE. The ends lost 3 bases at V and 4 bases at J; junction bases unmatched: 12. CDR3 length: 16 residues. The full variable domain, in which reference TRBV9 and TRBJ2-7 provide the parts outside the CDR3, is DSGVTQTPKHLITATGQRVTLRCSPRSGDLSVYWYQQSLDQGLQFLIQYYNGEERAKGNILERFSAQQFPDLHSELNLSSLELGDSALYFCASSASITSGEYEQYFGPGTRLTVT.

This rearrangement joins TRBV18 to TRBJ1-1; no clear D. Per the germline V gene, CDR1 is KGHSH and CDR2 is LQKENI. The CDR3 spans 12 residues. V was trimmed by 0 bases and J by 6 bases, leaving 5 bases between them. The CDR3 reads CASSPPLAEAFF. In DNA, the CDR3 is TGTGCCAGCTCACCACCGTTGGCTGAAGCTTTCTTT.

The chain recombines TRBV29-1 with TRBJ2-7; possibly TRBD1 or TRBD2 for D (5 bases each). The CDR3 sequence is 12 residues long. The V gene lost 4 bases and the J gene lost 0 bases, with 7 bases spanning the gap. Germline values: CDR1 SQVTM, CDR2 ANQGSEA. CDR3 coding DNA: TGCAGCGTTGTGAGGGGCTCCTACGAGCAGTACTTC. Translation: CSVVRGSYEQYF.

The chain recombines TRBV6-6 with TRBJ1-1; 7 nucleotides match TRBD1. The V gene's germline CDR1 is MNHNY and CDR2 SVGAGI (reference sequence). The CDR3 loop spans 14 amino acids. V trimming: 3 bases; J trimming: 10 bases; junction bases outside the gene matches: 11. This chain's CDR3 is CASSYWTGTSGAFF. In DNA, the CDR3 is TGTGCCAGCAGTTATTGGACAGGTACCAGTGGAGCTTTCTTT.

V usage is TRBV9 and J usage is TRBJ1-6; a weak D match, TRBD1 (6 bases). This CDR3 region has 15 residues. V lost 0 bases and J lost 6, with 10 bases in between. Germline CDR1 is SGDLS and CDR2 is YYNGEE. Here the CDR3 DNA reads TGTGCCAGCAGCGTAGTAGGGGGACCTAATTCACCCCTCCACTTT. Amino acid sequence: CASSVVGGPNSPLHF.